These T cell receptor beta chains were read from a single sample in a study of PD-1 blockade in classical Hodgkin lymphoma. The protocol was immunoSEQ multiplex PCR, while the TCRdb copy is restricted to in-frame clones and leaves out a portion. The repertoire holds about 46,000 clones, around 81% seen once, with about 20% in the top ten. The sample consisted of peripheral blood mononuclear cells (PBMCs), taken before the second cycle of nivolumab. Every receptor here comes from a human donor with classical Hodgkin lymphoma. Both conserved end residues are part of each CDR3. D genes are given only for firm matches. Clone size is stated in some rows and not others, as once, few, many or a class when expanded.

clone size: few; V gene: TRBV9; D gene: TRBD1; J gene: TRBJ1-2; CDR3 protein: CASSPWVGRGRLYGNYGYTF; CDR3 DNA: TGTGCCAGCAGCCCATGGGTGGGCAGGGGGCGTTTATACGGGAACTATGGCTACACCTTC
clone size: .; V gene: TRBV29-1; D gene: .; J gene: TRBJ2-7; CDR3 protein: CSVSRGYEQYF; CDR3 DNA: TGCAGCGTCAGCAGGGGTTACGAGCAGTACTTC
clone size: .; V gene: TRBV29-1; D gene: .; J gene: TRBJ1-3; CDR3 protein: CSVETQGGGNTIYF; CDR3 DNA: TGCAGCGTTGAAACCCAGGGTGGAGGAAACACCATATATTTT
clone size: few; V gene: TRBV27; D gene: TRBD1; J gene: TRBJ1-2; CDR3 protein: CASRGTGGNYGYTF; CDR3 DNA: TGTGCCAGCAGGGGGACAGGGGGAAACTATGGCTACACCTTC
clone size: .; V gene: TRBV5-4; D gene: TRBD2; J gene: TRBJ2-1; CDR3 protein: CASSLILTSGNNEQFF; CDR3 DNA: TGTGCCAGCAGCTTGATTCTGACTAGCGGAAACAATGAGCAGTTCTTC
clone size: .; V gene: TRBV5-6; D gene: TRBD2; J gene: TRBJ2-5; CDR3 protein: CASRAGGQDTQYF; CDR3 DNA: TGTGCCAGCCGAGCGGGGGGCCAAGACACCCAGTACTTC
clone size: .; V gene: TRBV4-2; D gene: TRBD1; J gene: TRBJ2-7; CDR3 protein: CASSLDRASYEQYF; CDR3 DNA: TGTGCCAGCAGCTTGGACAGGGCCTCCTACGAGCAGTACTTC
clone size: .; V gene: TRBV7-2; D gene: TRBD1; J gene: TRBJ2-2; CDR3 protein: CASSGGQPTGELFF; CDR3 DNA: TGTGCCAGCAGCGGGGGACAGCCCACCGGGGAGCTGTTTTTT
clone size: .; V gene: TRBV20-1; D gene: .; J gene: TRBJ1-5; CDR3 protein: CSLWNQPQHF; CDR3 DNA: TGCAGTTTGTGGAATCAGCCCCAGCATTTT
clone size: .; V gene: TRBV19; D gene: TRBD2; J gene: TRBJ2-7; CDR3 protein: CASSAGGLAYEQYF; CDR3 DNA: TGTGCCAGTAGTGCGGGGGGCCTTGCCTACGAGCAGTACTTC
clone size: .; V gene: TRBV23-1; D gene: .; J gene: TRBJ1-5; CDR3 protein: CASSQEVNQPQHF; CDR3 DNA: TGCGCCAGCAGTCAAGAAGTCAATCAGCCCCAGCATTTT
clone size: few; V gene: TRBV10-3; D gene: TRBD1; J gene: TRBJ2-5; CDR3 protein: CAISGGTGYQETQYF; CDR3 DNA: TGTGCCATCAGTGGCGGGACAGGGTATCAAGAGACCCAGTACTTC
clone size: .; V gene: TRBV7-2; D gene: .; J gene: TRBJ2-7; CDR3 protein: CASSLFGGGSEQYF; CDR3 DNA: TGTGCCAGCAGCTTATTCGGTGGGGGGTCCGAGCAGTACTTC
clone size: .; V gene: TRBV27; D gene: .; J gene: TRBJ2-3; CDR3 protein: CASSYLGGPSTDTQYF; CDR3 DNA: TGTGCCAGCAGTTACCTCGGGGGCCCCAGCACAGATACGCAGTATTTT
clone size: .; V gene: TRBV12-5; D gene: .; J gene: TRBJ1-1; CDR3 protein: CASGLERPTEAFF; CDR3 DNA: TGTGCTAGTGGTTTGGAGAGGCCCACTGAAGCTTTCTTT
clone size: .; V gene: TRBV7-2; D gene: .; J gene: TRBJ2-2; CDR3 protein: CASSRDRLAPGELFF; CDR3 DNA: TGTGCCAGCAGCCGAGACAGGCTAGCCCCCGGGGAGCTGTTTTTT
clone size: .; V gene: TRBV5-1; D gene: TRBD2; J gene: TRBJ2-5; CDR3 protein: CASGLAGAVGETQYF; CDR3 DNA: TGCGCCAGCGGACTAGCGGGGGCGGTCGGAGAGACCCAGTACTTC
clone size: once; V gene: TRBV6-5; D gene: TRBD1; J gene: TRBJ2-5; CDR3 protein: CASSWDSQETQYF; CDR3 DNA: TGTGCCAGCAGTTGGGACAGCCAAGAGACCCAGTACTTC
clone size: .; V gene: TRBV7-2; D gene: .; J gene: TRBJ1-5; CDR3 protein: CASSSRATTPQHF; CDR3 DNA: TGTGCCAGCAGCTCGCGCGCCACCACCCCCCAGCATTTT
clone size: .; V gene: TRBV7-3; D gene: TRBD1; J gene: TRBJ2-1; CDR3 protein: CASSRGQDEWNEQFF; CDR3 DNA: TGTGCCAGCAGCAGGGGGCAGGATGAATGGAATGAGCAGTTCTTC
clone size: .; V gene: TRBV29-1; D gene: .; J gene: TRBJ1-5; CDR3 protein: CSTRQDPNQPQHF; CDR3 DNA: TGCAGCACCCGTCAGGACCCCAATCAGCCCCAGCATTTT
clone size: .; V gene: TRBV6-5; D gene: .; J gene: TRBJ2-5; CDR3 protein: CASSAEWETQYF; CDR3 DNA: TGTGCCAGCAGTGCAGAATGGGAGACCCAGTACTTC
clone size: .; V gene: TRBV7-2; D gene: .; J gene: TRBJ1-6; CDR3 protein: CASSLNAPGGGNSPLHF; CDR3 DNA: TGTGCCAGCAGCTTAAACGCCCCAGGTGGCGGAAATTCACCCCTCCACTTT
clone size: .; V gene: TRBV18; D gene: .; J gene: TRBJ1-3; CDR3 protein: CASSPGGSGNTIYF; CDR3 DNA: TGTGCCAGCTCACCAGGGGGCTCTGGAAACACCATATATTTT
clone size: medium-sized; V gene: TRBV7-2; D gene: .; J gene: TRBJ1-6; CDR3 protein: CASSLFAESPLHF; CDR3 DNA: TGTGCCAGCAGCCTATTCGCTGAGTCACCCCTCCACTTT
clone size: .; V gene: TRBV19; D gene: TRBD1; J gene: TRBJ1-5; CDR3 protein: CASSVGQGRQPQHF; CDR3 DNA: TGTGCCAGTAGCGTAGGACAGGGAAGACAGCCCCAGCATTTT
clone size: .; V gene: TRBV4-3; D gene: TRBD1; J gene: TRBJ1-2; CDR3 protein: CASSPRDRVGYTF; CDR3 DNA: TGCGCCAGCAGCCCCCGGGACAGGGTCGGCTACACCTTC
clone size: .; V gene: TRBV9; D gene: .; J gene: TRBJ2-7; CDR3 protein: CASSVDYGNYEQYF; CDR3 DNA: TGTGCCAGCAGCGTAGATTATGGGAACTACGAGCAGTACTTC
clone size: .; V gene: TRBV21-1; D gene: .; J gene: TRBJ2-3; CDR3 protein: CASSTVMQDTQYF; CDR3 DNA: TGTGCCAGCAGTACAGTCATGCAAGATACGCAGTATTTT
clone size: .; V gene: TRBV5-6; D gene: .; J gene: TRBJ1-1; CDR3 protein: CASSLRGTEAFF; CDR3 DNA: TGTGCCAGCAGCCTCCGGGGCACTGAAGCTTTCTTT
clone size: few; V gene: TRBV19; D gene: .; J gene: TRBJ1-2; CDR3 protein: CASSTSEGYTF; CDR3 DNA: TGTGCCAGTAGTACGTCTGAGGGCTACACCTTC
clone size: few; V gene: TRBV14; D gene: TRBD1; J gene: TRBJ1-1; CDR3 protein: CASNLYRGNTEAFF; CDR3 DNA: TGTGCCAGCAACCTTTACAGGGGGAACACTGAAGCTTTCTTT
clone size: once; V gene: TRBV7-9; D gene: .; J gene: TRBJ2-1; CDR3 protein: CASSTRGTATYNEQFF; CDR3 DNA: TGTGCCAGCAGCACAAGAGGAACGGCCACCTACAATGAGCAGTTCTTC
clone size: .; V gene: TRBV5-1; D gene: TRBD1; J gene: TRBJ1-2; CDR3 protein: CASSIGQGEGYTF; CDR3 DNA: TGCGCCAGCAGCATAGGACAGGGAGAGGGCTACACCTTC
clone size: .; V gene: TRBV20-1; D gene: .; J gene: TRBJ2-1; CDR3 protein: CSATPSHEQFF; CDR3 DNA: TGCAGTGCTACGCCGAGCCATGAGCAGTTCTTC
clone size: .; V gene: TRBV7-8; D gene: .; J gene: TRBJ1-6; CDR3 protein: CASSPRTVTNSPLHF; CDR3 DNA: TGTGCCAGCAGCCCCCGGACAGTCACTAATTCACCCCTCCACTTT
clone size: .; V gene: TRBV27; D gene: .; J gene: TRBJ2-7; CDR3 protein: CASSLSHTSYEQYF; CDR3 DNA: TGTGCCAGCAGTTTATCCCACACCTCCTACGAGCAGTACTTC
clone size: medium-sized; V gene: TRBV11-2; D gene: TRBD2; J gene: TRBJ2-2; CDR3 protein: CATGHPASGRRTGELFF; CDR3 DNA: TGTGCCACCGGCCACCCGGCTAGCGGGAGGAGAACCGGGGAGCTGTTTTTT
clone size: once; V gene: TRBV7-9; D gene: .; J gene: TRBJ2-7; CDR3 protein: CASSLATGSHEQYF; CDR3 DNA: TGTGCCAGCAGCTTAGCGACGGGCAGCCACGAGCAGTACTTC
clone size: .; V gene: TRBV9; D gene: TRBD1; J gene: TRBJ1-4; CDR3 protein: CASSLSGGRSEKLFF; CDR3 DNA: TGTGCCAGCAGCTTATCAGGGGGCCGGAGTGAAAAACTGTTTTTT
clone size: .; V gene: TRBV9; D gene: .; J gene: TRBJ2-7; CDR3 protein: CASSVDGAGEQYF; CDR3 DNA: TGTGCCAGCAGCGTAGACGGGGCGGGCGAGCAGTACTTC
clone size: .; V gene: TRBV30; D gene: .; J gene: TRBJ2-6; CDR3 protein: CAWMDFSGANVLTF; CDR3 DNA: TGTGCCTGGATGGACTTCTCTGGGGCCAACGTCCTGACTTTC
clone size: .; V gene: TRBV9; D gene: .; J gene: TRBJ1-1; CDR3 protein: CASSRIGSFAEAFF; CDR3 DNA: TGTGCCAGCAGCCGAATCGGGAGTTTCGCTGAAGCTTTCTTT
clone size: .; V gene: TRBV27; D gene: .; J gene: TRBJ1-2; CDR3 protein: CASSLEGGYGYTF; CDR3 DNA: TGTGCCAGCAGTTTGGAGGGGGGTTATGGCTACACCTTC
clone size: .; V gene: TRBV7-9; D gene: .; J gene: TRBJ2-1; CDR3 protein: CASSSPPGTQLGYNEQFF; CDR3 DNA: TGTGCCAGCAGCTCCCCCCCCGGGACCCAGCTGGGCTACAATGAGCAGTTCTTC
clone size: .; V gene: TRBV7-6; D gene: .; J gene: TRBJ1-1; CDR3 protein: CASSLVVETEAFF; CDR3 DNA: TGTGCCAGCAGCTTGGTAGTAGAAACTGAAGCTTTCTTT
clone size: .; V gene: TRBV29-1; D gene: .; J gene: TRBJ1-1; CDR3 protein: CSAGGMNTEAFF; CDR3 DNA: TGCAGCGCTGGGGGAATGAACACTGAAGCTTTCTTT
clone size: few; V gene: TRBV21-1; D gene: .; J gene: TRBJ2-3; CDR3 protein: CASSKGVDRGQPRRRNTQYF; CDR3 DNA: TGTGCCAGCAGCAAGGGAGTAGACAGGGGGCAGCCTCGGAGAAGGAATACGCAGTATTTT
clone size: .; V gene: TRBV6-1; D gene: .; J gene: TRBJ1-1; CDR3 protein: CASKRKGNTEAFF; CDR3 DNA: TGTGCCAGCAAAAGGAAAGGGAACACTGAAGCTTTCTTT
clone size: .; V gene: TRBV28; D gene: .; J gene: TRBJ1-1; CDR3 protein: CASTLGQLNTEAFF; CDR3 DNA: TGTGCCAGCACCCTTGGCCAGCTGAACACTGAAGCTTTCTTT